The present TCR beta chain was sequenced within a study of cytomegalovirus exposure and HLA in healthy donors. Study-wide findings and caveats: Analysis performed later found around 15,000 TCR beta sequences associated with HLA alleles at 0.05 false discovery rate.

Trimming pared 1 base from V and 4 bases from J, leaving 12 bases between. The CDR3 consists of 15 residues. Germline loops: CDR1 LNHDA, CDR2 SQIVND (reference sequence). This clone has only one observation. Its antigen remains unknown. Use of 60 Vbeta and 13 Jbeta primers characterized the PCR. Sequencing was performed with immunoSEQ multiplex PCR; in TCRdb, only in-frame clones are kept and a portion is missing. The table includes some 160,000 clones, over 75% detected once. Sequences were obtained from PBMCs. The chain uses TRBV19 and TRBJ2-3, with D perhaps TRBD1 (6 bases). This receptor was identified in a woman aged 25 to 39 in good health and CMV-seronegative. The CDR3 DNA reads as TGTGCCAGTAGTATAGTAACAGGGTTATCAGATACGCAGTATTTT. Its protein product is CASSIVTGLSDTQYF. Variable domain in full (rest from reference TRBV19 and TRBJ2-3): DGGITQSPKYLFRKEGQNVTLSCEQNLNHDAMYWYRQDPGQGLRLIYYSQIVNDFQKGDIAEGYSVSREKKESFPLTVTSAQKNPTAFYLCASSIVTGLSDTQYFGPGTRLTVL.